Described below is a single T cell receptor beta chain sequence and its context. No antigen is known for it. This entry comes from a study of post-analysis software for immune sequencing data. Study-wide findings and caveats: Patients used about 5 TRBV segments, including TRBV5-6, TRBV5-1 and TRBV20-1, more often than controls.

V gave up 2 bases and J gave up 1 base, with 12 bases separating them. This CDR3 contains 16 residues. CDR1 SGHTA and CDR2 FQGNSA come from the germline V gene. Included in the TCR beta cDNA libraries were unique molecular identifiers. TCRdb passed the PCR reads through MiXCR, listing each CDR3 protein once. The sample shows about 200,000 distinct CDR3 sequences, approximately 29% of them seen only once. The clonotype comes from a girl younger than 18 with multiple sclerosis. V is TRBV7-2 and J is TRBJ1-5; D remains unclear. The sample comprised blood. The CDR3 DNA sequence: TGTGCCAGCAGCTTAATGGTAGCCCGAAGCAATCAGCCCCAGCATTTT. Its translation: CASSLMVARSNQPQHF.